This TCR beta chain emerged from a study of Tregs in tolerant kidney transplant recipients. On the study more broadly: Mixed chimerism was transient after nonmyeloablative marrow transplants from related graft donors.

Turning to this clone: No antigen is known for it.

CD4+CD25+CD127- Tregs, CD4+CD25- non-Tregs, CD4 and CD8 cells were sorted. J was trimmed by 2 bases and V by 2 bases; bases with no gene match: 7. This CDR3 spans 16 amino acids. Germline V lookup: CDR1 MNHNS, CDR2 SASEGT. General study findings and limits: Activated donor B cell expansion appeared to reveal the most relevant donor-specific TCRbeta repertoire. Antigen-driven expansion was suggested because donor-specific Tregs expanded more than all Tregs in tolerant patients.

Repertoires were generated with immunoSEQ multiplex PCR, while TCRdb's copy carries only in-frame clones and drops some. This table holds approximately 60,000 clones, more than 95% found once. This chain connects TRBV6-1 to TRBJ2-7; 9 nucleotides agree with TRBD1. The input for sequencing was Tregs from blood, taken before the transplant. The source of this sequence is a human donor who received a combined kidney and bone marrow transplant. The CDR3 sequence is CASSEPGTGRPYEQYF. As DNA, the CDR3 is TGTGCCAGCAGTGAACCCGGGACAGGGCGGCCCTACGAGCAGTACTTC.